This T cell receptor (beta chain) came from a study of control samples from healthy donors and cancer patients. This CDR3 spans 14 amino acids. J was trimmed by 8 bases and V by 0 bases; bases with no gene match: 5. CDR1 is SGHDN and CDR2 is FVKESK in the germline V gene. Produced via immunoSEQ multiplex PCR; TCRdb's table is partial and in-frame only. The sample includes 79,000 or so clones, 85% to 90% of them seen just once. The genes are TRBV14 and TRBJ1-2; 8 positions agree with TRBD1. The TCR originated in a woman aged 45-59 years with colorectal cancer. Sequences were obtained from PBMCs. The CDR3 reads CASSQDQGAGGYTF. The DNA for the CDR3 is TGTGCCAGCAGCCAAGATCAGGGGGCTGGAGGCTACACCTTC.